This T cell receptor (beta chain) emerged from a study of blood T cell repertoires in COVID-19. Across the study: Researchers got acute and convalescent COVID-19 samples from the United States, Italy and Spain.

Losses at the gene ends were 3 bases for V and 2 bases for J; bases not matched to a gene: 5. The CDR3 is 16 amino acids. CDR1 and CDR2 from the germline V gene are PRHDT and FYEKMQ (reference sequence). Patients from Seattle were sampled longitudinally, starting during active infection. Libraries were prepared by immunoSEQ multiplex PCR; TCRdb keeps only in-frame clonotypes and omits some of them. The sample holds about 160,000 clones; approximately 93% are singletons and the top ten take roughly 1.9%. The chain uses TRBV13 and TRBJ1-3; TRBD1 matches 9 bases. This TCR came from a woman aged 55-69 years with COVID-19, enrolled during active disease. Sequenced material: peripheral blood. In DNA form, the CDR3 reads TGTGCCAGCAGCTTCCGGACAGGGGATACTGGAAACACCATATATTTT. It translates to CASSFRTGDTGNTIYF. The full variable domain, in which reference TRBV13 and TRBJ1-3 provide the parts outside the CDR3, is AAGVIQSPRHLIKEKRETATLKCYPIPRHDTVYWYQQGPGQDPQFLISFYEKMQSDKGSIPDRFSAQQFSDYHSELNMSSLELGDSALYFCASSFRTGDTGNTIYFGEGSWLTVV.